What follows are 5 T cell receptor beta chains derived from one specimen sequenced in a study of shared clonotypes between healthy human individuals (dated by TCRdb to the early 2020s). The library was generated by the immunoSEQ multiplex PCR assay. TCRdb holds this immuneACCESS table with in-frame rearrangements only. Some clones are missing; in checked studies, unresolved V genes explain under half, and the rest has no known cause. The sample table contains 2 million or so clones; only one count was recorded for over 85% of them. Jointly, the top ten make up 0.13% of the sample. Sequencing used naive CD4+ T cells sorted from blood. Read against the paper, the sample's cell subset or site label means: CD45RA+ positively selected. The receptors stem from a young man in good health.

The chain couples TRBV2 to TRBJ1-4; D call uncertain. Germline CDR1 is SNHLY and CDR2 is FYNNEI. The CDR3 has 18 residues. Trimming stripped 5 bases from V and 0 bases from J, with 19 bases between. The CDR3, as DNA: TGTGCCAGCAGTCGGTTGACCCGGCACCCAGCAACTAATGAAAAACTGTTTTTT. The encoded protein is CASSRLTRHPATNEKLFF.

This clone was observed many times. The rearrangement uses TRBV19 and TRBJ1-6; TRBD1 is a possible D gene (5 bases). Germline values: CDR1 LNHDA, CDR2 SQIVND (reference sequence). Trimming shortened V by 5 bases and J by 7 bases, and 9 bases separated the two germline ends. This CDR3 region has 13 residues. CDR3 region: CASSDSTNSPLHF. The CDR3 coding sequence is TGTGCCAGTAGTGACAGTACCAATTCACCCCTCCACTTT.

With regard to this clone: Other DNA sequences in this specimen translate into the identical CDR3. The J gene is TRBJ2-5, the V gene TRBV2; D remains unclear. CDR3 length equals 13 residues. CDR1 and CDR2 (germline): SNHLY, FYNNEI. V was cut by 3 bases and J by 7 bases, with 12 bases left in between. The CDR3 bases are TGTGCCAGCAGTGAGGGAACGGGTGGGACCCAGTACTTC. Its protein product is CASSEGTGGTQYF.

This clone has a single count. This sequence joins TRBV2 and TRBJ1-1; no definite D call. V was shortened by 4 bases and J by 7 bases, with 16 bases between the two germline ends. The CDR3 runs to 14 residues. The germline V gene has CDR1 SNHLY and CDR2 FYNNEI. The DNA for the CDR3 is TGTGCCAGCAGTGCTCAGGCATGGGCTGTTGAAGCTTTCTTT. Encoded protein: CASSAQAWAVEAFF.

The rearrangement links TRBV7-9 to TRBJ1-1, with unresolved D. This CDR3 contains 15 residues. V was pared by 1 base and J by 1 base, with 10 bases between. Germline CDR1 reads SEHNR; CDR2 reads FQNEAQ (reference sequence). The CDR3 DNA reads as TGTGCCAGCAGCTTAGACCGCTGGGGGAACACTGAAGCTTTCTTT. It yields the protein CASSLDRWGNTEAFF.